This T cell receptor beta chain was recorded in a study of blood T cell repertoires in COVID-19. Looked up from germline, CDR1 is SGHTA and CDR2 is FQGNSA. The CDR3 totals 15 residues. Trimming took off 3 bases at V and 5 bases at J, with 17 bases between the two ends. As originally analysed: Reference gene primer amplification gave estimated nucleated cell counts. Sequencing was performed with immunoSEQ multiplex PCR; in TCRdb, only in-frame clones are kept and a portion is missing. Clonal size and the V and J genes are those of that table, whereas D and trimming came from the DNA. Of tens of thousands of clones listed, about 91% were seen once; the top ten hold 7.2%.

Sequenced input: peripheral blood. The chain employs TRBV7-2 and TRBJ2-7; D is perhaps TRBD1 (5 bases). The TCR comes from a human donor in a cohort sampled during active COVID-19. CDR3 DNA sequence: TGTGCCAGCAGCTTTAGGGGCATGCCGCTAGACGAGCAGTACTTC. Its translation: CASSFRGMPLDEQYF.